Below, 11 T cell receptor beta chains from the same sample are listed, as sequenced in a study of OX40 agonist ivuxolimab in advanced cancers. Sequencing was performed with immunoSEQ multiplex PCR; in TCRdb, only in-frame clones are kept and a portion is missing. The data show tens of thousands of clones, about nine tenths seen once. This material consisted of CD4+ or CD8+ T cells sorted from blood, taken in a trial of the OX40 agonist ivuxolimab. Every receptor here comes from an adult with an advanced solid tumor such as melanoma, head and neck, liver or kidney cancer.

V gene TRBV5-4 combines with J gene TRBJ2-7; 9 bases agree with TRBD2. This CDR3 has 16 amino acids. The germline V gene has CDR1 SGHNT and CDR2 YYREEE (reference sequence). V lost 2 bases to trimming and J lost 0 bases; unmatched junction nucleotides: 6. In nucleotides, the CDR3 is TGTGCCAGCAGCTTTGGGGGCGGGAGGGCCTCCTACGAGCAGTACTTC. Translation gives CASSFGGGRASYEQYF.

CDR3 sequence reads: CASGREYTDTQYF. CDR3 coding DNA: TGTGCCAGCGGGCGGGAATACACAGATACGCAGTATTTT. The chain links TRBV18 to TRBJ2-3; D is perhaps TRBD2 (6 bases). The CDR3 covers 13 residues. The germline V and J ends were trimmed by 8 bases and 2 bases, with 11 bases remaining between them. Looked up from germline, CDR1 is KGHSH and CDR2 is LQKENI. Full variable domain (missing parts from reference TRBV18 and TRBJ2-3): NAGVMQNPRHLVRRRGQEARLRCSPMKGHSHVYWYRQLPEEGLKFMVYLQKENIIDESGMPKERFSAEFPKEGPSILRIQQVVRGDSAAYFCASGREYTDTQYFGPGTRLTVL.

This clone was observed a few times. V and J are TRBV6-5 and TRBJ1-3; D not certain. This CDR3 has 15 residues. CDR1 and CDR2 (germline): MNHEY, SVGAGI. The ends were cut back, 0 bases at V and 0 bases at J, with 6 bases in the middle. The CDR3 sequence: CASSYSADSGNTIYF. The CDR3 DNA reads as TGTGCCAGCAGTTACTCGGCAGACTCTGGAAACACCATATATTTT.

The genes are TRBV19 and TRBJ2-3, with 9 nucleotides matching TRBD2. Per the germline V gene, CDR1 is LNHDA and CDR2 is SQIVND (reference sequence). J lost 4 bases, V lost 4 bases, and 6 bases had no gene match. This CDR3 region has 15 residues. CDR3 coding DNA: TGTGCCAGTAGTAGAGTAGCGGGAGTGGCAGATACGCAGTATTTT. Translating gives CASSRVAGVADTQYF.

This sequence joins TRBV15 and TRBJ1-2; D is unclear. CDR1 and CDR2 from the germline V gene are LNHNV and YYDKDF (reference sequence). V was trimmed by 8 bases and J by 0 bases, leaving 16 bases between them. CDR3 length: 15 amino acids. CDR3 protein: CATSDFGSTNYGYTF. The CDR3 DNA reads as TGTGCCACCTCGGATTTTGGGTCTACTAACTATGGCTACACCTTC.

The chain uses TRBV29-1 and TRBJ2-2; tentatively, D is TRBD1 (5 bases). The CDR3 spans 14 residues. With 3 bases removed from V and 4 bases from J, the gap between germline ends came to 12 bases. Germline CDR1 is SQVTM and CDR2 is ANQGSEA. CDR3 sequence reads: CSVEQGTGTGELFF. The CDR3 DNA sequence: TGCAGCGTTGAGCAGGGAACGGGCACCGGGGAGCTGTTTTTT.

This clone appeared once. CDR3 region: CASSMVHGTLPYNEQFF. CDR3 sequence (DNA): TGTGCCAGTAGTATGGTCCATGGGACTCTTCCCTACAATGAGCAGTTCTTC. V gene TRBV19 combines with J gene TRBJ2-1; tentative D call: TRBD2 (6 bases). V lost 3 bases, J lost 2 bases, and 17 bases lay in between. Germline CDR1 LNHDA, CDR2 SQIVND (reference sequence). The CDR3 sequence is 17 residues long.

The chain joins TRBV25-1 to TRBJ1-2; no clear D. CDR3 length: 14 amino acids. The ends were cut back, 3 bases at V and 8 bases at J, with 16 bases in the middle. From germline, CDR1 is MGHDK and CDR2 SYGVNS. CDR3 amino acids: CASSDDRQMGGYTF. DNA for the CDR3: TGTGCCAGCAGTGATGACCGCCAAATGGGAGGCTACACCTTC.

CDR3 amino acids: CASTVDRGQIGGYTF. CDR3 bases: TGTGCCAGCACCGTAGACAGGGGCCAAATCGGTGGCTACACCTTC. The rearrangement uses TRBV5-5 and TRBJ1-2; 8 bases agree with TRBD1. Germline lookup yields CDR1 SGHKS and CDR2 YYEKEE (reference sequence). The CDR3 runs to 15 residues. V lost 6 bases, J lost 7 bases, and 14 bases stayed unmatched.

V is TRBV27 and J is TRBJ2-2, with 9 bases matching TRBD1. The length of the CDR3 is 14 residues. The V segment lost 6 bases and the J segment 3 bases; nucleotides outside the gene matches: 2. CDR1 MNHEY and CDR2 SMNVEV come from the germline V gene (reference sequence). The CDR3 nucleotides are TGTGCCAGCAGGACAGGGGGTCACACCGGGGAGCTGTTTTTT. This sequence encodes CASRTGGHTGELFF.

The CDR3 DNA reads TGTGCCAGCAGCTGGGGGGGACCAACCGTAGTTTCCACTGAAGCTTTCTTT. This codes for CASSWGGPTVVSTEAFF. This chain uses TRBV5-4 with TRBJ1-1, with a weak D call TRBD1 (5 bases). Germline CDR1 reads SGHNT; CDR2 reads YYREEE (reference sequence). Deletions cut 3 bases from V and 4 bases from J, with 22 bases between. The CDR3 extends over 17 amino acids.